Each of the 12 T cell receptor beta chains below was sequenced from the same sample in a study of blood T cell dynamics during melanoma immunotherapy. Produced via immunoSEQ multiplex PCR; TCRdb's table is partial and in-frame only. The sample shows some 10,000 clones, approximately 86% of them seen only once. Time point indicated: pre-treatment baseline. The source material was blood, sampled from a patient treated with checkpoint blockade. The receptor set was obtained from a human donor with melanoma.

This chain uses TRBV9 with TRBJ2-3; D may match TRBD1 or TRBD2 (7 bases each). V lost 6 bases and J lost 2, with 13 bases in between. Germline assignment: CDR1 SGDLS and CDR2 YYNGEE. This CDR3 has 14 residues. CDR3 in DNA: TGTGCCAGCAACCAGGGGGGGTCCACAGATACGCAGTATTTT. Translation gives CASNQGGSTDTQYF.

The chain is built from TRBV7-9 and TRBJ1-3; possibly TRBD1 for D (5 bases). The V and J ends lost 1 base and 2 bases respectively, with 15 bases between them. CDR1 is SEHNR, CDR2 FQNEAQ, per germline (reference sequence). The CDR3 covers 17 residues. The CDR3 bases are TGTGCCAGCAGCTTAGACAGGAGGCGACCCCCTGGAAACACCATATATTTT. Its protein product is CASSLDRRRPPGNTIYF.

The V and J genes are TRBV28 and TRBJ2-6; D call uncertain. CDR1 and CDR2 (germline): MDHEN, SYDVKM. Trimming pared 6 bases from V and 1 base from J, leaving 13 bases between. This CDR3 region has 16 residues. Here the CDR3 DNA reads TGTGCCAGCAGCGCTATTTGGGGATCTGGGGCCAACGTCCTGACTTTC. Translation gives CASSAIWGSGANVLTF.

This rearrangement joins TRBV27 to TRBJ1-1; the match to TRBD1 covers 8 bases. CDR1 MNHEY and CDR2 SMNVEV come from the germline V gene (reference sequence). Trimming took 5 bases from V and 2 from J; bases not matched to a gene: 7. This CDR3 contains 15 residues. CDR3 in amino acids: CASSPRQGTNTEAFF. The CDR3 DNA reads TGTGCCAGCAGTCCTCGACAGGGGACCAACACTGAAGCTTTCTTT.

The chain employs TRBV19 and TRBJ1-1; D is possibly TRBD1 (5 bases). The CDR3 spans 15 residues. Germline CDR1 LNHDA, CDR2 SQIVND (reference sequence). V was shortened by 3 bases and J by 4 bases, with 15 bases between the two germline ends. The CDR3 nucleotides are TGTGCCAGTAGTATTCCGTTCGGCGGGGGCACTGAAGCTTTCTTT. It translates to CASSIPFGGGTEAFF.

This chain connects TRBV30 to TRBJ2-1; D call uncertain. CDR1 and CDR2 from the germline V gene are GTSNPN and SVGIG (reference sequence). The CDR3 sequence is 12 residues long. V gave up 8 bases and J gave up 8 bases, with 16 bases separating them. The CDR3 DNA reads as TGTGCCGGAGATAAGGGTCCGGATGAGCAGTTCTTC. It yields the protein CAGDKGPDEQFF.

V gene TRBV4-1 combines with J gene TRBJ1-2; D is ambiguous. V lost 1 base and J lost 6, with 18 bases in between. Germline CDR1 is MGHRA and CDR2 is YSYEKL. This CDR3 is 16 amino acids long. The CDR3 here is CASSQARTGMGDGYTF. CDR3 coding DNA: TGCGCCAGCAGCCAAGCCCGGACGGGGATGGGTGATGGCTACACCTTC.

This chain uses TRBV13 with TRBJ1-6, with D perhaps TRBD1 (6 bases). Germline CDR1 PRHDT, CDR2 FYEKMQ (reference sequence). Trimming shortened V by 5 bases and J by 10 bases, and 18 bases separated the two germline ends. The CDR3 runs 15 residues. CDR3: CASSHGGQGYSPLHF. The CDR3 bases are TGTGCCAGCAGCCATGGTGGGCAGGGGTACTCACCCCTCCACTTT. Using reference TRBV13 and TRBJ1-6 for the parts outside the CDR3, the full variable domain is AAGVIQSPRHLIKEKRETATLKCYPIPRHDTVYWYQQGPGQDPQFLISFYEKMQSDKGSIPDRFSAQQFSDYHSELNMSSLELGDSALYFCASSHGGQGYSPLHFGNGTRLTVT.

The CDR3 nucleotides read TGTGCTAGTGCTTCAGGGGGCTCCCTTGAAGCTTTCTTT. Protein product: CASASGGSLEAFF. V usage is TRBV12-5 and J usage is TRBJ1-1; 8 positions agree with TRBD1. Germline loops: CDR1 LGHNT, CDR2 FRNRAP. Losses at the gene ends were 7 bases for V and 7 bases for J; bases not matched to a gene: 8. CDR3 length: 13 amino acids.

V and J are TRBV2 and TRBJ2-1; TRBD1 matches at 11 bases. Germline-derived CDR1 and CDR2 are SNHLY and FYNNEI. The CDR3 sequence is 14 residues long. Trimming removed 3 bases from V and 5 bases from J; junction bases left unmatched: 0. CDR3 nucleotide sequence: TGTGCCAGCAGTGAGGACAGGGGGCACAATGAGCAGTTCTTC. Translation: CASSEDRGHNEQFF.

The V and J genes are TRBV7-2 and TRBJ1-2; D is perhaps TRBD1 (5 bases). With 8 bases removed from V and 0 bases from J, the gap between germline ends came to 16 bases. CDR3 length: 15 amino acids. Per germline, CDR1 SGHTA and CDR2 FQGNSA. CDR3 residues: CASVPPPGPNYGYTF. Written as DNA, the CDR3 is TGTGCCAGCGTACCCCCCCCGGGACCTAACTATGGCTACACCTTC.

This chain uses TRBV7-2 with TRBJ1-6; 7 nucleotides line up with TRBD1. CDR1 is SGHTA and CDR2 is FQGNSA in the germline V gene. J was trimmed by 5 bases and V by 5 bases; bases with no gene match: 6. CDR3 size: 15 residues. Here the CDR3 DNA reads TGTGCCAGCAGCCCAGGGGGGAGAAATAATTCACCCCTCCACTTT. Its protein is CASSPGGRNNSPLHF.